This TCR beta chain was recorded in a study of cytomegalovirus exposure and HLA in healthy donors. Study background: In an earlier analysis, almost 120 million unique TCR beta sequences were found from 200 million or so T cells.

A multiplex PCR was run with 60 Vbeta primers and 13 Jbeta primers. Here immunoSEQ multiplex PCR was the method, and the copy in TCRdb shows in-frame clones only, minus some. The sample lists under 200,000 clones; around 90% were seen once. As concerns this clone: What it binds is unknown.

General study findings and limits: HLA alleles were associated with some 17,000 TCR beta sequences in a later analysis at 0.05 false discovery rate. The records held CMV serostatus as the only immune exposure information. Reportedly, TCR beta sequences accurately predicted HLA-A and HLA-B alleles in most subjects.

This CDR3 is 15 amino acids long. Trimming took 1 base from V and 4 from J, leaving 11 bases between them. Germline loops: CDR1 SEHNR, CDR2 FQNEAQ (reference sequence). The rearrangement uses TRBV7-9 and TRBJ1-3; D unclear. Specimen: PBMCs. This TCR was sampled from a boy aged 2-9 years in good health and CMV-seronegative. The CDR3 reads CASSLDTGIGNTIYF. CDR3 nucleotides: TGTGCCAGCAGCTTAGATACGGGGATCGGAAACACCATATATTTT. Full variable domain (remainder filled in from reference TRBV7-9 and TRBJ1-3): DTGVSQNPRHKITKRGQNVTFRCDPISEHNRLYWYRQTLGQGPEFLTYFQNEAQLEKSRLLSDRFSAERPKGSFSTLEIQRTEQGDSAMYLCASSLDTGIGNTIYFGEGSWLTVV.